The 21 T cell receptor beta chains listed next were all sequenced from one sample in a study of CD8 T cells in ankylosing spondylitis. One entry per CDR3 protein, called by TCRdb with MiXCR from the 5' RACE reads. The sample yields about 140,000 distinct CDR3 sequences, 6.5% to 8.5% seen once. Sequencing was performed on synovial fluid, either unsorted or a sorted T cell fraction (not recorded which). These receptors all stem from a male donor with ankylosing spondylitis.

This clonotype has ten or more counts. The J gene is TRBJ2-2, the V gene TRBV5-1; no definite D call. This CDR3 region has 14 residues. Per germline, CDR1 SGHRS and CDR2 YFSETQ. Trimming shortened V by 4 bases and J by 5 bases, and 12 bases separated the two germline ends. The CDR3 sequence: CASSASLETGELFF. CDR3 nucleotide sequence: TGCGCCAGCAGCGCGTCGTTGGAGACCGGGGAGCTGTTTTTT.

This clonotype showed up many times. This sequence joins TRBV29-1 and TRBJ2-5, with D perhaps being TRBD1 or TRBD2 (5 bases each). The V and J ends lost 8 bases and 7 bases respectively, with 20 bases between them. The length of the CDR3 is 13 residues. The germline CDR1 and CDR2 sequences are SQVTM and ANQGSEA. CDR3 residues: CSYTGTQRGTQYF. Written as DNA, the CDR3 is TGCAGCTACACCGGGACCCAGAGGGGGACCCAGTACTTC.

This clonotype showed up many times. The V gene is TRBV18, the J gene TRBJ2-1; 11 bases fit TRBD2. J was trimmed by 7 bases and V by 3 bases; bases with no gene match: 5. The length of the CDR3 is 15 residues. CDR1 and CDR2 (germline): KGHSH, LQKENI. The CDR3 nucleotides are TGTGCCAGCTCACCGGGGGCTAGCGGGAGGAATGAGCAGTTCTTC. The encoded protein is CASSPGASGRNEQFF.

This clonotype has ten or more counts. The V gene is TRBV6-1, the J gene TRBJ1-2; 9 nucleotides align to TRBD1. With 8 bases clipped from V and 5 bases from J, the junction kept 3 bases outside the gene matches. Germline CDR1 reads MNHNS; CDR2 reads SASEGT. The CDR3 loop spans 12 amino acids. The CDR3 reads CASWGQGYGYTF. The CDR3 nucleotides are TGTGCCAGCTGGGGACAGGGATATGGCTACACCTTC.

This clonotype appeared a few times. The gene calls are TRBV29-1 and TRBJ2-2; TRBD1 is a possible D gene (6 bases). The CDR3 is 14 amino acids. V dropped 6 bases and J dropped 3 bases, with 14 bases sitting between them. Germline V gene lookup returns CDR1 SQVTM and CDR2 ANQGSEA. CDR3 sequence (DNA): TGCAGCGTAACCTCAGGGGAGCACACCGGGGAGCTGTTTTTT. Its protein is CSVTSGEHTGELFF.

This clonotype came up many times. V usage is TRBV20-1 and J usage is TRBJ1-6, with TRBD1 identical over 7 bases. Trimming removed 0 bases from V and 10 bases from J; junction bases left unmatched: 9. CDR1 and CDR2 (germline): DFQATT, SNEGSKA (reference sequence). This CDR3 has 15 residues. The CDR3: CSARDEGQLFSPLHF. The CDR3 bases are TGCAGTGCTAGAGATGAGGGACAGTTATTCTCACCCCTCCACTTT.

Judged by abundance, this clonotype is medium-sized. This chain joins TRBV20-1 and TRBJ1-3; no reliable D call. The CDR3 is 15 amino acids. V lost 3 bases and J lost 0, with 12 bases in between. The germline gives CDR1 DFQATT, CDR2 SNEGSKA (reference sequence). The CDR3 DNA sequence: TGCAGTGCTAGTAATGAAGGCGCCTCTGGAAACACCATATATTTT. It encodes CSASNEGASGNTIYF.

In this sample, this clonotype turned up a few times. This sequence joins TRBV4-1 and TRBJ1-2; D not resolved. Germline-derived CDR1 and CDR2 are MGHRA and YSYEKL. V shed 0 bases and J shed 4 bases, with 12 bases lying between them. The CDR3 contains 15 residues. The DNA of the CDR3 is TGCGCCAGCAGCCAAGATTTTAGGGTTGCCTATGGCTACACCTTC. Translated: CASSQDFRVAYGYTF.

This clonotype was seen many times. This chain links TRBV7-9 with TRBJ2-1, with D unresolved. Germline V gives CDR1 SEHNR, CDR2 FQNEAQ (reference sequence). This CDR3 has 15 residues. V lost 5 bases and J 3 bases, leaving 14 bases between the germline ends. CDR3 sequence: CASSQLTGFYNEQFF. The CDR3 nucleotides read TGTGCCAGCAGCCAACTGACTGGGTTCTACAATGAGCAGTTCTTC.

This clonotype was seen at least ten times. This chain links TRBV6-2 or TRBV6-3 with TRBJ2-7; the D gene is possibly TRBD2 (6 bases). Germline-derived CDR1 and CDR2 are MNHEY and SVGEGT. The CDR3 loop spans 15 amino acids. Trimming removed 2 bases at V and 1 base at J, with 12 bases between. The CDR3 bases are TGTGCCAGCAGTTACGGGAGGTCGGTATCCTACGAGCAGTACTTC. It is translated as CASSYGRSVSYEQYF.

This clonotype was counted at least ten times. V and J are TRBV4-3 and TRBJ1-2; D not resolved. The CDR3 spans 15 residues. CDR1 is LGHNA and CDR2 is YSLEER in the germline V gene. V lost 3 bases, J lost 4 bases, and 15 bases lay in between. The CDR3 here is CASSQALSGFYGYTF. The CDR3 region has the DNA TGCGCCAGCAGCCAGGCCCTCAGCGGGTTCTATGGCTACACCTTC.

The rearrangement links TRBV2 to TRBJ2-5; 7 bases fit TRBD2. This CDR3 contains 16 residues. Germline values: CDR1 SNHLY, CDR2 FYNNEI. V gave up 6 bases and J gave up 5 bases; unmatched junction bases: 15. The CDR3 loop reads CASSPIGLDPRETQYF. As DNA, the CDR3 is TGTGCCAGCAGCCCCATTGGACTAGATCCTCGGGAGACCCAGTACTTC. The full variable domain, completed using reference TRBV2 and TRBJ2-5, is EPEVTQTPSHQVTQMGQEVILRCVPISNHLYFYWYRQILGQKVEFLVSFYNNEISEKSEIFDDQFSVERPDGSNFTLKIRSTKLEDSAMYFCASSPIGLDPRETQYFGPGTRLLVL.

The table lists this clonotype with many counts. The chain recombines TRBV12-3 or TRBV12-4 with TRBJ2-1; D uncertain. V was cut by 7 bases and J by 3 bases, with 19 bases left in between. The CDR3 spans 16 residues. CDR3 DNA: TGTGCCAGCACCCGCGCTCGAGCCACCAACTACAATGAGCAGTTCTTC. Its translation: CASTRARATNYNEQFF.

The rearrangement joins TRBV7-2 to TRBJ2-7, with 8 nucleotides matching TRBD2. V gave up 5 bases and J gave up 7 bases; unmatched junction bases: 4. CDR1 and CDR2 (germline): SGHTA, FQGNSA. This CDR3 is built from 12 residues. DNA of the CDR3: TGTGCCAGCAGCCCAGGACTAGCTGAGCAGTACTTC. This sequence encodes CASSPGLAEQYF.

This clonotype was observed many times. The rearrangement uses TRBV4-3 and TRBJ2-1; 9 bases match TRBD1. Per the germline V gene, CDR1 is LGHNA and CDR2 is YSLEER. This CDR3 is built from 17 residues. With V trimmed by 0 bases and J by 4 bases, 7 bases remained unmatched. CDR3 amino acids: CASSQDPTGGRYNEQFF. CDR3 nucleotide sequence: TGCGCCAGCAGCCAAGACCCCACAGGGGGCAGGTACAATGAGCAGTTCTTC.

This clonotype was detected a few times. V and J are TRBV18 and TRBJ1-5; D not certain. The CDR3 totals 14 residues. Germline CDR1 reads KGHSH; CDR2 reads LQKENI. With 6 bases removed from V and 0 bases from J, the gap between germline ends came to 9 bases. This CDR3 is CASSTDYSNQPQHF. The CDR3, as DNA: TGTGCCAGCTCCACAGATTATAGCAATCAGCCCCAGCATTTT. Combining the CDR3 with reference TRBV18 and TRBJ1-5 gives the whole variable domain NAGVMQNPRHLVRRRGQEARLRCSPMKGHSHVYWYRQLPEEGLKFMVYLQKENIIDESGMPKERFSAEFPKEGPSILRIQQVVRGDSAAYFCASSTDYSNQPQHFGDGTRLSIL.

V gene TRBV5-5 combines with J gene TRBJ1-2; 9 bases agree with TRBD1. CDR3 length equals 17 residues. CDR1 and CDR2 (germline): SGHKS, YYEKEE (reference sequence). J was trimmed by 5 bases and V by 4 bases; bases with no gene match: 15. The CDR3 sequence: CASSVDEQGAVIYGYTF. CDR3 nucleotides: TGTGCCAGCAGCGTCGATGAACAGGGGGCGGTTATTTATGGCTACACCTTC.

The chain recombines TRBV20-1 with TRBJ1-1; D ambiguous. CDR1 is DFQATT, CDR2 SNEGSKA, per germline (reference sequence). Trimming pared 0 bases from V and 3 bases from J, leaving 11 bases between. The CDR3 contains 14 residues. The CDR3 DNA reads TGCAGTGCTAGAGATGCCCCCGAATACACTGAAGCTTTCTTT. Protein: CSARDAPEYTEAFF.

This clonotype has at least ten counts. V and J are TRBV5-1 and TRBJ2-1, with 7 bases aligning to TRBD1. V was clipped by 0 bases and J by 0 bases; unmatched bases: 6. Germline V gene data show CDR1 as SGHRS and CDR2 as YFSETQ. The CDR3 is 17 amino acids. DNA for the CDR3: TGCGCCAGCAGCTTGGGCAGGGGGATACCCTCCTACAATGAGCAGTTCTTC. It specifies CASSLGRGIPSYNEQFF. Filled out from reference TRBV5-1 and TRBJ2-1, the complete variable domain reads KAGVTQTPRYLIKTRGQQVTLSCSPISGHRSVSWYQQTPGQGLQFLFEYFSETQRNKGNFPGRFSGRQFSNSRSEMNVSTLELGDSALYLCASSLGRGIPSYNEQFFGPGTRLTVL.

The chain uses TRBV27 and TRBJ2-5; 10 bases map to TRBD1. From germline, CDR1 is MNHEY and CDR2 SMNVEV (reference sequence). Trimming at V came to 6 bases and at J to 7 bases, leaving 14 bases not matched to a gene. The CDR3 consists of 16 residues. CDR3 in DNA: TGTGCCAGCAGCCAAGGGGGACAGGGGAGTTTCGGGACCCAGTACTTC. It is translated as CASSQGGQGSFGTQYF.

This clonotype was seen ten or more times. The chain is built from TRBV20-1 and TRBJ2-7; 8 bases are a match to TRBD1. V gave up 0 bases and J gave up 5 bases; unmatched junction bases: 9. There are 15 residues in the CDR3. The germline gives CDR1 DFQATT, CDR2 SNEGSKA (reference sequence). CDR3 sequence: CSARDPRQGSHEQYF. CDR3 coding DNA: TGCAGTGCTAGAGATCCGAGACAGGGGAGCCACGAGCAGTACTTC.